The rows below give T cell receptor beta chains drawn from one sample of a study of OX40 agonist ivuxolimab in advanced cancers. TCRdb's copy holds only in-frame clones and misses some; the assay was immunoSEQ multiplex PCR. The table records some 97,000 clones, 90% of them present only once. Sample: CD4+ or CD8+ T cells sorted from blood, taken in a trial of the OX40 agonist ivuxolimab. The receptors shown here come from an adult with an advanced solid tumor such as melanoma, head and neck, liver or kidney cancer. The CDR3 runs from the conserved cysteine through the conserved F or W.

13	TRBJ2-5	TRBV5-4	CASSADSRETQYF
14	TRBJ2-7	TRBV7-9	CASSLTGGGGEQYF
16	TRBJ2-5	TRBV6-6	CASSYSRPILQETQYF
16	TRBJ2-7	TRBV6-1	CASSENVWESSYEQYF
9	TRBJ2-3	TRBV29-1	CSVRDTQYF
15	TRBJ2-7	TRBV6-1	CASSTRGSGRDEQYF
17	TRBJ2-3	TRBV23-1	CASSPIGQGKGTDTQYF
16	TRBJ2-2	TRBV19	CASSPLLGGQNGELFF
15	TRBJ2-5	TRBV7-8	CASSSDRGDQETQYF
15	TRBJ1-3	TRBV7-3	CASSLSGSAGNTIYF
12	TRBJ2-7	TRBV5-4	CASSLRGREQYF
13	TRBJ2-7	TRBV28	CASRPPGAYEQYF
12	TRBJ2-7	TRBV6-6	CASSRQGGEQYF
14	TRBJ2-2	TRBV5-4	CASSSDPNTGELFF
15	TRBJ2-5	TRBV11-2	CASSLTPVERETQYF
12	TRBJ2-7	TRBV28	CASSLLRYEQYF
13	TRBJ2-7	TRBV11-2	CASSLGTPQGTYF
18	TRBJ2-5	TRBV5-5	CASSFSPFFGEGQETQYF
11	TRBJ2-1	TRBV6-4	CASSAGGRQFF
14	TRBJ1-1	TRBV7-2	CASSREAGNTEAFF
16	TRBJ2-2	TRBV7-3	CASSLDSGSLIGELFF
15	TRBJ1-2	TRBV11-2	CASSLVSGINYGYTF
13	TRBJ1-5	TRBV2	CASRDRVNQPQHF
14	TRBJ2-3	TRBV5-1	CASSLSSYTDTQYF
12	TRBJ2-7	TRBV6-1	CASSDRFYEQYF
16	TRBJ1-1	TRBV7-9	CASSFSQVPAYTEAFF
13	TRBJ1-1	TRBV5-1	CASSLGPNTEAFF
18	TRBJ2-6	TRBV29-1	CSVEDGGTWSSGANVLTF
14	TRBJ1-2	TRBV6-1	CASSAADLNYGYTF
16	TRBJ1-3	TRBV15	CATSRGTGGSGNTIYF
17	TRBJ1-2	TRBV27	CASSLYSTGLTIYGYTF
14	TRBJ2-3	TRBV5-1	CASRYQTYTDTQYF
17	TRBJ2-3	TRBV5-1	CASSLDPRDRLTDTQYF